The entry that follows covers one TCR beta chain sequence. The data belong to a study of blood T cell repertoires in COVID-19. As for the study in general: From T cells, B-cell-depleted T cells, or PBMCs came the material, which was cDNA or gDNA.

The CDR3 extends over 14 amino acids. Between the trimmed V and J ends, which lost 1 base and 6 bases, there was a span of 9 bases. Germline V gene sequence: CDR1 LGHDT, CDR2 YNNKEL (reference sequence). In the study's own analysis: The authors estimated nucleated cell counts from reference gene primer amplification. Sequenced by immunoSEQ multiplex PCR; TCRdb stores in-frame clones only, minus some. Clone size and V and J calls were adopted from that table, with D and trimming inferred from the DNA. The sample includes around 260,000 clones, 80% to 95% of them seen just once. Seattle patients were enrolled during active infection and followed longitudinally.

The sequence was obtained from a person between 18 and 30 years old with COVID-19, enrolled during active disease. The chain employs TRBV3-1 (or the pseudogene TRBV3-2) and TRBJ1-4; D possibly corresponds to TRBD1 (6 bases). The sample consisted of peripheral blood. The CDR3 region is CASSQVGADEKLFF. The DNA of the CDR3 is TGTGCCAGCAGCCAAGTGGGGGCCGATGAAAAACTGTTTTTT.